This entry describes one T cell receptor beta chain. Its binding antigen is unknown. It has no much larger one-base neighbor in the sample; base qualities were not kept. The immunoSEQ multiplex PCR assay was used to amplify the TCRB and TCRAD loci from a standardized quantity of quality-controlled genomic DNA. Amplicons spanned the V(D)J region at a length sufficient to cover the CDR3 and identify V and J genes. The amplicons were sequenced on an Illumina platform via the commercial immunoSEQ service. The authors' analysis ran thus. Primer bias and sequencing errors were corrected using previously described methods, and TCRAD and TCRB definitions followed the IMGT database. immunoSEQ Analyzer 3.0 and VDJTools were used for repertoire analysis, which covered basic statistics, V/J segment usage, diversity estimates, rarefaction and pairwise overlap. Diversity was estimated using the Chao1, ChaoE, Efron-Thisted, Shannon and inverse Simpson indices, and was also estimated on datasets down-sampled to the size of the smallest sample. Repertoire overlap used strict matching of CDR3 nucleotide sequence, V gene and J gene, with Jaccard-based multidimensional scaling clustering. TCRdb carries this immuneACCESS record with in-frame sequences only. Its versions omit some clonotypes, under half of them owing to an unresolved V gene in the studies checked, with the rest unexplained. That table gives V, J and clone size, and the DNA gave D and trimming. Recorded for this sample are some 46,000 clones; about 93% of them occurred a single time. More than 0.1% of the sample goes to the ten largest clones.

The CDR3, from cysteine to phenylalanine, totals 13 residues. The retained sequence is limited to the CDR3, 39 bases, with the frame set at the first base. The V end loses 3 bases and the J end loses 0 bases, and a stretch of 5 bases separates them. Based on the germline V gene, the CDR1 and CDR2 sequences are MDHEN and SYDVKM. In Finland, the donors were immunologically healthy infants who were having open corrective cardiac surgery for congenital heart defects. During surgery, a small about 0.5-1 mL aliquot of peripheral blood was collected from four of the eight donors. Genomic DNA from blood samples was extracted from all available leukocytes rather than from a fixed cell number. ACK lysis buffer was used to remove erythrocytes from blood, and the leukocytes were stored at -70 degrees C as pellets. Genomic DNA was extracted from frozen cell pellets with a QIAsymphony instrument. This record comes from a study of human thymus T cells (TCRdb year 2020). For context, the study as a whole: The study characterized TCR alpha and beta repertoires from roughly 8 infant thymus samples and a few related peripheral blood samples. The infant donors were roughly 7 to 244 days old, and the cohort included five or six males and a couple of females.

On the study overall, not on this receptor specifically: V and J gene segment usage appeared biased in both thymic and peripheral blood repertoires. Thymus samples yielded on average roughly 840,000 unique TCRB clonotypes, compared with about 80,000 from blood samples.

Sequencing was performed on blood. The clonotype comes from a boy younger than two with a congenital heart defect but otherwise immunologically healthy. Recombination connected TRBV28 to TRBJ1-2; the D segment cannot be called with confidence. The encoded CDR3 is CASSFGTNYGYTF. Here is the DNA: TGTGCCAGCAGTTTTGGCACTAACTATGGCTACACCTTC.